This is a list of T cell receptor beta chains from one sample in a study of PD-1 blockade in classical Hodgkin lymphoma. Clones were read by immunoSEQ multiplex PCR, and TCRdb kept only the in-frame ones, dropping some. The sample yields nearly 55,000 clones, 81% seen once. Specimen: peripheral blood mononuclear cells (PBMCs), collected at baseline. Receptor source: a human donor with classical Hodgkin lymphoma. CDR3s include the opening cysteine and the closing phenylalanine or tryptophan. The order of the fields is J gene, clone size, V gene, D gene, CDR3 DNA, CDR3 protein. A D gene is named only where the DNA matches it firmly. Size is omitted from some rows. Given values are once, few, many or a class for expanded clones.

j_call: TRBJ2-1; clone_size: NA; v_call: TRBV10-3; d_call: TRBD2; cdr3_nt: TGTGCCATCAGTGAGCCGCTTGGACTAGCGGGAAGTAATGAGCAGTTCTTC; cdr3_aa: CAISEPLGLAGSNEQFF
j_call: TRBJ2-6; clone_size: few; v_call: TRBV2; d_call: NA; cdr3_nt: TGTGCCAGCAGTTCCGGTACAGGGCGTGGGGCCAACGTCCTGACTTTC; cdr3_aa: CASSSGTGRGANVLTF
j_call: TRBJ1-4; clone_size: NA; v_call: TRBV5-1; d_call: TRBD1; cdr3_nt: TGCGCCAGCAGCTTCGATACAGGGGTCGGAGAAAAACTGTTTTTT; cdr3_aa: CASSFDTGVGEKLFF
j_call: TRBJ2-1; clone_size: once; v_call: TRBV27; d_call: NA; cdr3_nt: TGTGCCAGCAGTTTTTCCGGGTTCTACAATGAGCAGTTCTTC; cdr3_aa: CASSFSGFYNEQFF
j_call: TRBJ2-7; clone_size: NA; v_call: TRBV7-9; d_call: NA; cdr3_nt: TGTGCCAGCAGCCATAACGTCTACGAGCAGTACTTC; cdr3_aa: CASSHNVYEQYF
j_call: TRBJ1-2; clone_size: NA; v_call: TRBV6-6; d_call: TRBD1; cdr3_nt: TGTGCCAGCAGCCCTCGGACAGGCCCTAGTGGCTACACCTTC; cdr3_aa: CASSPRTGPSGYTF
j_call: TRBJ1-1; clone_size: NA; v_call: TRBV18; d_call: NA; cdr3_nt: TGTGCCAGCTCACCGGGCGGGGCAGTAGTCGCGGACACTGAAGCTTTCTTT; cdr3_aa: CASSPGGAVVADTEAFF
j_call: TRBJ1-2; clone_size: NA; v_call: TRBV7-2; d_call: TRBD1; cdr3_nt: TGTGCCAGCAGCTCCCGGACAGGAAACTATGGCTACACCTTC; cdr3_aa: CASSSRTGNYGYTF
j_call: TRBJ2-3; clone_size: few; v_call: TRBV6-5; d_call: TRBD2; cdr3_nt: TGTGCCAGCAGTTCAGGACTAGCGGGAAAGACAGATACGCAGTATTTT; cdr3_aa: CASSSGLAGKTDTQYF
j_call: TRBJ2-3; clone_size: NA; v_call: TRBV19; d_call: NA; cdr3_nt: TGTGCCAGTAGTATATCCGGGAGTAGGGCAGATACGCAGTATTTT; cdr3_aa: CASSISGSRADTQYF
j_call: TRBJ1-1; clone_size: NA; v_call: TRBV5-1; d_call: NA; cdr3_nt: TGCGCCAGCAGCTTGGCCTTAGGGTACACTGAAGCTTTCTTT; cdr3_aa: CASSLALGYTEAFF
j_call: TRBJ2-5; clone_size: NA; v_call: TRBV4-1; d_call: TRBD2; cdr3_nt: TGCGCCAGCAGCCAATTGGGACTAGCGGGAGGGGAACAAGAGACCCAGTACTTC; cdr3_aa: CASSQLGLAGGEQETQYF
j_call: TRBJ2-7; clone_size: medium-sized; v_call: TRBV2; d_call: TRBD2; cdr3_nt: TGTGCCAGCACCCTCCTTGGACGGGGGGGTATTTACGAGCAGTACTTC; cdr3_aa: CASTLLGRGGIYEQYF
j_call: TRBJ2-7; clone_size: once; v_call: TRBV7-9; d_call: NA; cdr3_nt: TGTGCCAGCAGCTTGACTAGCTCCTACGAGCAGTACTTC; cdr3_aa: CASSLTSSYEQYF
j_call: TRBJ2-7; clone_size: NA; v_call: TRBV5-1; d_call: TRBD1; cdr3_nt: TGCGCCAGCAGCCAGACAGGGGGGCCCTCCTACGAGCAGTACTTC; cdr3_aa: CASSQTGGPSYEQYF
j_call: TRBJ2-1; clone_size: NA; v_call: TRBV28; d_call: TRBD1; cdr3_nt: TGTGCCAGCAGCCCCGGACAGGGGTACTACAATGAGCAGTTCTTC; cdr3_aa: CASSPGQGYYNEQFF
j_call: TRBJ1-5; clone_size: NA; v_call: TRBV9; d_call: NA; cdr3_nt: TGTGCCAGCAGCGTAGGCCAACAGATTGATCAGCCCCAGCATTTT; cdr3_aa: CASSVGQQIDQPQHF
j_call: TRBJ1-2; clone_size: NA; v_call: TRBV5-6; d_call: TRBD1; cdr3_nt: TGTGCCAGCAGCCGCAACAGGGGGCGCGGAGGCTACACCTTC; cdr3_aa: CASSRNRGRGGYTF
j_call: TRBJ2-2; clone_size: NA; v_call: TRBV19; d_call: NA; cdr3_nt: TGTGCCAGTAGTTTCGAGACAACGAACACCGGGGAGCTGTTTTTT; cdr3_aa: CASSFETTNTGELFF
j_call: TRBJ2-2; clone_size: NA; v_call: TRBV7-2; d_call: TRBD1; cdr3_nt: TGTGCCAGCAGCTCGGACAGGCCACCGAACACCGGGGAGCTGTTTTTT; cdr3_aa: CASSSDRPPNTGELFF
j_call: TRBJ2-3; clone_size: NA; v_call: TRBV14; d_call: NA; cdr3_nt: TGTGCCAGCAGCCCTCGAAGAGGAGATACGCAGTATTTT; cdr3_aa: CASSPRRGDTQYF
j_call: TRBJ2-4; clone_size: NA; v_call: TRBV7-2; d_call: NA; cdr3_nt: TGTGCCAGCAGCGCGAGGGACATTCAGTACTTC; cdr3_aa: CASSARDIQYF
j_call: TRBJ2-5; clone_size: NA; v_call: TRBV18; d_call: TRBD2; cdr3_nt: TGTGCCAGCTCACCAGGACTAGCGGGAGCCGAGACCCAGTACTTC; cdr3_aa: CASSPGLAGAETQYF
j_call: TRBJ2-2; clone_size: NA; v_call: TRBV7-6; d_call: NA; cdr3_nt: TGTGCCAGCAGCCCCACAGGGACGAACACCGGGGAGCTGTTTTTT; cdr3_aa: CASSPTGTNTGELFF
j_call: TRBJ2-7; clone_size: NA; v_call: TRBV2; d_call: NA; cdr3_nt: TGTGCCGCCGGTAATTACGAGCAGTACTTC; cdr3_aa: CAAGNYEQYF
j_call: TRBJ2-3; clone_size: NA; v_call: TRBV27; d_call: NA; cdr3_nt: TGTGCCAGCAGTCTAAACAGGCCAAGGAGCACAGATACGCAGTATTTT; cdr3_aa: CASSLNRPRSTDTQYF
j_call: TRBJ1-2; clone_size: NA; v_call: TRBV6-5; d_call: NA; cdr3_nt: TGTGCCAGCAGTCCCACAGTATCGGGTGGCTACACCTTC; cdr3_aa: CASSPTVSGGYTF
j_call: TRBJ2-1; clone_size: NA; v_call: TRBV7-9; d_call: NA; cdr3_nt: TGTGCCAGCAGCCCCCCCTGGGACCGTAAGTACAATGAGCAGTTCTTC; cdr3_aa: CASSPPWDRKYNEQFF
j_call: TRBJ2-1; clone_size: few; v_call: TRBV15; d_call: TRBD2; cdr3_nt: TGTGCCACCCGCGAGGGACTAGCGGAGTACAATGAGCAGTTCTTC; cdr3_aa: CATREGLAEYNEQFF
j_call: TRBJ2-5; clone_size: NA; v_call: TRBV5-6; d_call: TRBD2; cdr3_nt: TGTGCCAGCAGGAACGGCGGGAGGTCGGAGACCCAGTACTTC; cdr3_aa: CASRNGGRSETQYF
j_call: TRBJ2-3; clone_size: NA; v_call: TRBV10-3; d_call: NA; cdr3_nt: TGTGCCATCAGCCTAGCCAACCCTAGCACAGATACGCAGTATTTT; cdr3_aa: CAISLANPSTDTQYF
j_call: TRBJ1-5; clone_size: NA; v_call: TRBV19; d_call: NA; cdr3_nt: TGTGCCAGTAGTATAGAGGGGGGCGGCCGCAATCAGCCCCAGCATTTT; cdr3_aa: CASSIEGGGRNQPQHF
j_call: TRBJ2-5; clone_size: few; v_call: TRBV27; d_call: TRBD2; cdr3_nt: TGTGCCAGCAGTTTTACGGGAGGACGACAAGAGACCCAGTACTTC; cdr3_aa: CASSFTGGRQETQYF
j_call: TRBJ2-5; clone_size: few; v_call: TRBV4-1; d_call: TRBD2; cdr3_nt: TGCGCCAGCAGGGGTGCGGGAGGACGAGGAGAGACCCAGTACTTC; cdr3_aa: CASRGAGGRGETQYF
j_call: TRBJ1-3; clone_size: NA; v_call: TRBV29-1; d_call: NA; cdr3_nt: TGCAGCGTTGGAGCAGCTACCTCTGGAAACACCATATATTTT; cdr3_aa: CSVGAATSGNTIYF
j_call: TRBJ2-4; clone_size: NA; v_call: TRBV13; d_call: TRBD1; cdr3_nt: TGTGCCAGCAGCTCAAGGACAGGCGTTTCTGCCAAAAACATTCAGTACTTC; cdr3_aa: CASSSRTGVSAKNIQYF
j_call: TRBJ2-2; clone_size: NA; v_call: TRBV7-8; d_call: NA; cdr3_nt: TGTGCCAGCAGCGGGATAGGGCCAACCGGGGAGCTGTTTTTT; cdr3_aa: CASSGIGPTGELFF
j_call: TRBJ2-7; clone_size: NA; v_call: TRBV10-3; d_call: NA; cdr3_nt: TGTGCCATCAGTGCGCGACTAGAGATCAGGCCCGGTTACGAGCAGTACTTC; cdr3_aa: CAISARLEIRPGYEQYF
j_call: TRBJ1-1; clone_size: NA; v_call: TRBV11-2; d_call: NA; cdr3_nt: TGTGCCAGCAGCCTCGCCGGGAACACTGAAGCTTTCTTT; cdr3_aa: CASSLAGNTEAFF
j_call: TRBJ2-1; clone_size: NA; v_call: TRBV29-1; d_call: NA; cdr3_nt: TGCAGCGCCATCATGGATGGGACTTCCTACAATGAGCAGTTCTTC; cdr3_aa: CSAIMDGTSYNEQFF
j_call: TRBJ1-1; clone_size: NA; v_call: TRBV7-9; d_call: TRBD1; cdr3_nt: TGTGCCAGCAGCTTAATGACAGGGGCTGGGGACACTGAAGCTTTCTTT; cdr3_aa: CASSLMTGAGDTEAFF
j_call: TRBJ2-7; clone_size: NA; v_call: TRBV9; d_call: NA; cdr3_nt: TGTGCCAGCAGCGTCAACGCGCCAGGCGAGCAGTACTTC; cdr3_aa: CASSVNAPGEQYF
j_call: TRBJ2-3; clone_size: NA; v_call: TRBV19; d_call: TRBD2; cdr3_nt: TGTGCCAGTAGTGTCGGGACTAGCGGGAGGGTGTATACGCAGTATTTT; cdr3_aa: CASSVGTSGRVYTQYF
j_call: TRBJ2-1; clone_size: once; v_call: TRBV30; d_call: NA; cdr3_nt: TGTGCCTGGAGTGTTATAGGGGGGTTTAGAGTTGAGCAGTTCTTC; cdr3_aa: CAWSVIGGFRVEQFF
j_call: TRBJ2-1; clone_size: NA; v_call: TRBV29-1; d_call: TRBD2; cdr3_nt: TGCAGCGTCCCCAGCGGGAGTCAAAATGAGCAGTTCTTC; cdr3_aa: CSVPSGSQNEQFF
j_call: TRBJ2-3; clone_size: NA; v_call: TRBV23-1; d_call: TRBD2; cdr3_nt: TGCGCCAGCCTTACTGCTGAGCGGGAGGCCTCAGATACGCAGTATTTT; cdr3_aa: CASLTAEREASDTQYF
j_call: TRBJ2-2; clone_size: once; v_call: TRBV21-1; d_call: NA; cdr3_nt: TGTGCCAGCAGCAAAGTCACAGCAAACACCGGGGAGCTGTTTTTT; cdr3_aa: CASSKVTANTGELFF
j_call: TRBJ2-7; clone_size: NA; v_call: TRBV7-9; d_call: NA; cdr3_nt: TGTGCCAGCAGCTTGCCCCCCTCCTACGAGCAGTACTTC; cdr3_aa: CASSLPPSYEQYF
j_call: TRBJ2-4; clone_size: NA; v_call: TRBV11-2; d_call: TRBD2; cdr3_nt: TGTGCCAGCTCCCACCCACTAGCGGTCAAAAACATTCAGTACTTC; cdr3_aa: CASSHPLAVKNIQYF
j_call: TRBJ2-3; clone_size: NA; v_call: TRBV4-1; d_call: TRBD2; cdr3_nt: TGCGCCAGCAGCCAAGGGTGGGTAGCGGGGGGCACGCAGTATTTT; cdr3_aa: CASSQGWVAGGTQYF
j_call: TRBJ2-1; clone_size: NA; v_call: TRBV6-1; d_call: NA; cdr3_nt: TGTGCCAGCAGGAACCAGGGGACCCTGTACAATGAGCAGTTCTTC; cdr3_aa: CASRNQGTLYNEQFF
j_call: TRBJ2-1; clone_size: NA; v_call: TRBV18; d_call: NA; cdr3_nt: TGTGCCAGCTCACCAGGAATGGACAATGAGCAGTTCTTC; cdr3_aa: CASSPGMDNEQFF
j_call: TRBJ1-3; clone_size: NA; v_call: TRBV19; d_call: NA; cdr3_nt: TGTGCCAGTAGACCTTTTGGGAGACAGTCCAGCTCTGGAAACACCATATATTTT; cdr3_aa: CASRPFGRQSSSGNTIYF
j_call: TRBJ2-7; clone_size: NA; v_call: TRBV7-2; d_call: TRBD2; cdr3_nt: TGTGCCAGCAGCTTAGAGGGAACTAGCGGGGGCTACGAGCAGTACTTC; cdr3_aa: CASSLEGTSGGYEQYF
j_call: TRBJ1-5; clone_size: once; v_call: TRBV7-8; d_call: NA; cdr3_nt: TGTGCCAGCAGCTTAGGGGCAGGGGATCAGCCCCAGCATTTT; cdr3_aa: CASSLGAGDQPQHF